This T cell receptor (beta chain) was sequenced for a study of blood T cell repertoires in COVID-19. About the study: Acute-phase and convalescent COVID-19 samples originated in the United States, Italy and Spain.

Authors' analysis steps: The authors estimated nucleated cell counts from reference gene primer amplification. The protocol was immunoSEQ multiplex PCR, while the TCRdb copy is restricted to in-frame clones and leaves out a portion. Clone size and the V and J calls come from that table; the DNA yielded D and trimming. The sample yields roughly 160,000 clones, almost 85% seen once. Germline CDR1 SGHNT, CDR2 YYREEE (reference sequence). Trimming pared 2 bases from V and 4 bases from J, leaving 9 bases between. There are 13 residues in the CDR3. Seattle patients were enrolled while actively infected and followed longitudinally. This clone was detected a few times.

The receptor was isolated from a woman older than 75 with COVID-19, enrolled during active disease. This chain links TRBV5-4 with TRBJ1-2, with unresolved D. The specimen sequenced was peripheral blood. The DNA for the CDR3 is TGTGCCAGCAGCTTAACGGGGTCCTATGGCTACACCTTC. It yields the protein CASSLTGSYGYTF.